The source of this TCR beta chain is a study of blood T cells in healthy people across ages. For this clonotype: Antigen specificity is unknown. One junction end disagrees with the germline gene, perhaps due to a read error.

Germline CDR1 and CDR2: SGHRS and YFSETQ. The CDR3 runs to 15 residues. Primed by a sample-barcoded 5' primer and a J-beta primer mix, a second PCR proceeded for roughly 7 to 12 cycles. MiXCR, run by TCRdb on the 5' RACE reads, gives a single entry per CDR3 protein. The sample lists about 650,000 distinct CDR3 sequences, 40% to 65% seen once, with roughly 14% in the top ten. Study conclusions and caveats: In the absence of known donor CMV status, changes in expanded clonotypes were possibly confounded.

Donors each provided about 9.5 milliliters of peripheral blood. Samples had at least 6.5 million PBMCs isolated from them. The chain employs TRBV5-1 and TRBJ2-1; TRBD2 matches at 11 bases. This receptor was identified in an elderly woman in good health. The specimen was blood. CDR3 nucleotides: TGCGCCAGCAACTTGGGACTAGCGGCCCCCAATGAGCAGTTCTTC. It is translated as CASNLGLAAPNEQFF.